One sample yielded the 20 T cell receptor beta chains listed below, sequenced in a study of blood T cell repertoires in COVID-19 (dated by TCRdb to the early 2020s). Library creation used the immunoSEQ multiplex PCR assay. Here the immuneACCESS table is served through TCRdb, limited to in-frame sequences with V and J called. Missing clones are a known gap in these copies; in checked studies unresolved V genes cover under half, and the rest lacks a known reason. Within this sample are about 140,000 clones, with 80% to 85% of them counted one time only. The ten largest make up 8% of the sample. Sequencing used peripheral blood. These receptors were obtained from a human donor in a cohort sampled during active COVID-19.

Here the CDR3 reads CASSEWDWEYF. CDR3 DNA sequence: TGTGCCAGCAGTGAATGGGACTGGGAGTACTTC. This sequence joins TRBV2 and TRBJ2-5; weak D call: TRBD2 (6 bases). This CDR3 is 11 amino acids long. Trimming removed 2 bases at V and 12 bases at J, with 10 bases between. Per germline, CDR1 SNHLY and CDR2 FYNNEI.

This sequence joins TRBV7-6 and TRBJ2-3; D is uncertain. The CDR3 extends over 14 amino acids. The V and J ends lost 2 bases and 0 bases respectively, with 6 bases between them. CDR1 is SGHVS, CDR2 FNYEAQ, per germline. In nucleotides, the CDR3 is TGTGCCAGCAGCTTAAGCAGGAGCACAGATACGCAGTATTTT. This encodes CASSLSRSTDTQYF.

The rearrangement uses TRBV27 and TRBJ1-2, with 7 bases aligning to TRBD1. Germline loops: CDR1 MNHEY, CDR2 SMNVEV (reference sequence). The length of the CDR3 is 14 residues. V was clipped by 4 bases and J by 1 base; unmatched bases: 3. Here the CDR3 DNA reads TGTGCCAGCAGTTCCCGGGACAGTAACTATGGCTACACCTTC. Translating gives CASSSRDSNYGYTF.

The V call is TRBV6-1, the J call TRBJ1-1, with D tentatively TRBD1 (6 bases). CDR1 is MNHNS and CDR2 is SASEGT in the germline V gene. V was pared by 4 bases and J by 0 bases, with 15 bases between. The CDR3 loop spans 16 amino acids. The CDR3 nucleotides are TGTGCCAGCAGTGCGAACAGGGCTCTGATGAACACTGAAGCTTTCTTT. It encodes CASSANRALMNTEAFF.

Comments on this clone: Mismatch with germline at one junction end may stem from a read error. J is TRBJ2-7 and V is TRBV2; D uncertain. Looked up from germline, CDR1 is SNHLY and CDR2 is FYNNEI. The CDR3 is 10 amino acids. CDR3 sequence reads: CASSEARVNF. For the CDR3, the DNA is TGTGCCAGCAGTGAAGCGCGCGTAAACTTC.

This chain uses TRBV10-1 with TRBJ2-5, with a tentative D call TRBD2 (7 bases). CDR1 and CDR2 from the germline V gene are WNHNN and SYGVQD (reference sequence). CDR3 size: 13 residues. V shed 8 bases and J shed 2 bases, with 12 bases lying between them. The CDR3 nucleotides are TGCGCCAGCTCGAGGGGGGGACAAGAGACCCAGTACTTC. It encodes CASSRGGQETQYF.

This rearrangement joins TRBV12-5 to TRBJ2-6; the D is unclear. Germline CDR1 reads LGHNT; CDR2 reads FRNRAP. V was shortened by 7 bases and J by 1 base, with 5 bases between the two germline ends. This CDR3 contains 13 residues. In DNA form, the CDR3 reads TGTGCTAGTGCCCCTTCTGGGGCCAACGTCCTGACTTTC. Its translation is CASAPSGANVLTF.

The genes are TRBV7-9 and TRBJ2-6, with D possibly TRBD2 on 6 matching bases. The CDR3 covers 19 residues. CDR1 SEHNR and CDR2 FQNEAQ come from the germline V gene (reference sequence). Trimming shortened V by 6 bases and J by 0 bases, and 21 bases separated the two germline ends. This CDR3 reads CASSILRRDSLSGANVLTF. CDR3 nucleotide sequence: TGTGCCAGCAGTATCCTGAGGAGGGATAGCCTCTCTGGGGCCAACGTCCTGACTTTC.

The chain is built from TRBV18 and TRBJ1-6; the D is unclear. Per germline, CDR1 KGHSH and CDR2 LQKENI. Trimming pared 3 bases from V and 5 bases from J, leaving 5 bases between. This CDR3 has 13 residues. This chain's CDR3 is CASSPGDNSPLHF. The CDR3 DNA sequence: TGTGCCAGCTCACCGGGCGATAATTCACCCCTCCACTTT.

The chain is built from TRBV29-1 and TRBJ1-1; TRBD1 matches 7 bases. V lost 7 bases to trimming and J lost 1 base; unmatched junction nucleotides: 6. The germline gives CDR1 SQVTM, CDR2 ANQGSEA. The CDR3 loop spans 13 amino acids. CDR3 sequence reads: CSGRQGWNTEAFF. As DNA, the CDR3 is TGCAGCGGCCGACAGGGATGGAACACTGAAGCTTTCTTT.

The chain is built from TRBV6-1 and TRBJ1-2; D is undetermined. Germline V gives CDR1 MNHNS, CDR2 SASEGT. The CDR3 is 15 amino acids. Trimming removed 2 bases at V and 4 bases at J, with 14 bases between. The CDR3, as DNA: TGTGCCAGCAGTGAATCCCACGGGTATCGCTATGGCTACACCTTC. Its protein is CASSESHGYRYGYTF.

This chain connects TRBV10-3 to TRBJ1-3; TRBD1 agrees at 11 bases. The CDR3 sequence is 15 residues long. The V gene end was trimmed by 5 bases and the J gene end by 4 bases; junction bases not matched to a gene: 4. The V gene's germline CDR1 is ENHRY and CDR2 SYGVKD. The CDR3 sequence: CAISPGQGDGNTIYF. The CDR3 nucleotides read TGTGCCATCAGTCCGGGACAGGGGGACGGAAACACCATATATTTT.

This sequence joins TRBV19 and TRBJ1-1, with 7 positions matching TRBD1. Germline lookup yields CDR1 LNHDA and CDR2 SQIVND (reference sequence). Trimming at V came to 9 bases and at J to 3 bases, leaving 13 bases not matched to a gene. The CDR3 spans 15 residues. The CDR3 reads CASTGQQLRDTEAFF. CDR3 DNA sequence: TGTGCCAGCACGGGACAGCAACTTAGGGACACTGAAGCTTTCTTT.

The table lists this clone with a few counts. The J gene is TRBJ2-5, the V gene TRBV2; TRBD2 matches at 8 bases. Germline CDR1 is SNHLY and CDR2 is FYNNEI. The CDR3 has 14 residues. V dropped 3 bases and J dropped 5; count of bases not matched to a gene: 5. The CDR3 reads CASSDGGGTETQYF. The CDR3 DNA follows: TGTGCCAGCAGTGACGGGGGGGGCACGGAGACCCAGTACTTC.

The chain combines TRBV5-1 with TRBJ2-3; D remains unclear. Germline CDR1 is SGHRS and CDR2 is YFSETQ. The length of the CDR3 is 15 residues. The V end was cut by 2 bases, the J end by 4 bases, with 14 bases between. CDR3 residues: CASSLTALLADTQYF. As DNA, the CDR3 is TGCGCCAGCAGCTTAACTGCTCTTCTGGCAGATACGCAGTATTTT.

This chain joins TRBV19 and TRBJ2-7; 10 bases agree with TRBD1. The J segment lost 4 bases and the V segment lost 5 bases, leaving 14 bases of the junction unmatched. Germline V gene lookup returns CDR1 LNHDA and CDR2 SQIVND (reference sequence). The length of the CDR3 is 17 residues. CDR3 coding DNA: TGTGCCAGTAGTCTCCTTTCCGGGACAGGGGTTCAGTACGAGCAGTACTTC. It translates to CASSLLSGTGVQYEQYF.

The gene calls are TRBV5-5 and TRBJ1-5, with D possibly TRBD1 on 6 matching bases. Germline V gene lookup returns CDR1 SGHKS and CDR2 YYEKEE (reference sequence). CDR3 length: 15 amino acids. V was pared by 4 bases and J by 7 bases, with 18 bases between. CDR3 nucleotides: TGTGCCAGCAGCCCCCCGGGACAAAAAACACAGCCCCAGCATTTT. Residues: CASSPPGQKTQPQHF.

The chain employs TRBV10-3 and TRBJ2-1, with D hard to call. Germline values: CDR1 ENHRY, CDR2 SYGVKD. The CDR3 runs 15 residues. Deletions cut 0 bases from V and 4 bases from J, with 10 bases between. The CDR3 sequence is CAISESRSAYNEQFF. The CDR3 coding sequence is TGTGCCATCAGTGAGTCTAGGAGCGCATACAATGAGCAGTTCTTC.

V and J are TRBV7-2 and TRBJ2-7, with a possible D match to TRBD2 (6 bases). The CDR3 length is 15 residues. From germline, CDR1 is SGHTA and CDR2 FQGNSA. V lost 2 bases and J lost 2, with 13 bases in between. CDR3 sequence: CASSLRGGVAYEQYF. The CDR3 nucleotides read TGTGCCAGCAGCTTACGGGGCGGGGTAGCCTACGAGCAGTACTTC.

The rearrangement joins TRBV12-3 or TRBV12-4 to TRBJ1-2; D gene ambiguous. CDR3 length: 13 residues. Trimming took off 2 bases at V and 2 bases at J, with 6 bases between the two ends. The chain's CDR3 is CASSLLRNYGYTF. Written as DNA, the CDR3 is TGTGCCAGCAGTTTACTACGGAACTATGGCTACACCTTC.